The subject of this entry is one T cell receptor beta chain. Its specificity is unknown. This specimen comes from a study of neoadjuvant nivolumab and ipilimumab in lung cancer. Background on the study: Nivolumab 3 mg/kg was given days 1, 15 and 29, plus ipilimumab 1 mg/kg day 1 in combination.

Study-wide results and caveats: Only a single major-pathologic-response sample was available for clonality analysis.

TCRdb's copy holds only in-frame clones and misses some; the assay was immunoSEQ multiplex PCR. The table records some 20,000 clones, roughly 80% of them present only once. The CDR3 is made up of 15 amino acids. Per the germline V gene, CDR1 is LGHNA and CDR2 is YSLEER. With 0 bases removed from V and 6 bases from J, the gap between germline ends came to 9 bases. This receptor was obtained from an adult with non-small cell lung cancer. This specimen was tumor tissue, taken after neoadjuvant nivolumab, alone or with ipilimumab, at or shortly before surgery. The chain has TRBV4-3 and TRBJ1-6; tentatively, D is TRBD1 (6 bases). The CDR3 DNA reads TGCGCCAGCAGCCAAGAAGGGGGGTTTAATTCACCCCTCCACTTT. This sequence encodes CASSQEGGFNSPLHF.